This T cell receptor (beta chain) was retrieved from a study of a mutant IDH1 vaccine in newly diagnosed glioma. Across the whole study: Every participant had undergone radiotherapy, temozolomide, or both before, and most underwent both.

Repertoires were generated with immunoSEQ multiplex PCR, while TCRdb's copy carries only in-frame clones and drops some. The data hold 75,000 to 100,000 clones, with around 80% observed a single time. The CDR3 has 15 residues. V was pared by 1 base and J by 4 bases, with 11 bases between. Germline CDR1 MGHRA, CDR2 YSYEKL. This clone has only one observation. Its antigen is as yet unknown. Time point defined: baseline, week 1 (first vaccination visit). Treatment of the sample: pre-vaccination baseline after standard-of-care therapy. General study results and limits: Variations in leading peripheral T cell clonotypes appeared to have no connection with pseudoprogression.

Sequencing used PBMCs, obtained from a glioma patient treated with radiotherapy, temozolomide or both. The TCR originated in a man aged 35-49 years with glioma. Some clones in this sample may be carry-over from other donors' samples. The chain uses TRBV4-1 and TRBJ1-3, with D unresolved. The CDR3 is CASSQGEAPGNTIYF. As DNA, the CDR3 is TGCGCCAGCAGCCAAGGGGAAGCGCCCGGAAACACCATATATTTT.